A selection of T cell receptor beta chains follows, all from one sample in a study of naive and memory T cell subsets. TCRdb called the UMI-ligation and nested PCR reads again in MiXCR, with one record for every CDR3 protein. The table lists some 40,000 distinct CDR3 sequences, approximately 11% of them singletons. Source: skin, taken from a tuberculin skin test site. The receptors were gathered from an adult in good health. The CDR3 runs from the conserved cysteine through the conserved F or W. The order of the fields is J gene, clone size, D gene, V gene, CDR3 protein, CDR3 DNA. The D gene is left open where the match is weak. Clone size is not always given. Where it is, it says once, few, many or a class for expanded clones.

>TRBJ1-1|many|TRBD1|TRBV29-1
CSVWTGGFTEAFF
TGCAGCGTTTGGACAGGGGGATTCACTGAAGCTTTCTTT
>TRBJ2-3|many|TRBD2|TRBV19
CASQGGADTQYF
TGTGCCAGTCAGGGAGGGGCGGATACGCAGTATTTT
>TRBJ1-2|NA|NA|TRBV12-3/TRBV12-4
CASSPQGTYGYTF
TGTGCCAGCAGTCCACAGGGCACATATGGCTACACCTTC
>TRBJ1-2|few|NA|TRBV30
CAWSVRKGSGYTF
TGTGCCTGGAGTGTACGAAAGGGTTCTGGCTACACCTTC
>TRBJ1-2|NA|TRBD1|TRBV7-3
CASSLILDRAYGCTF
TGTGCCAGCAGCTTAATACTAGACAGGGCCTATGGCTGCACCTTC
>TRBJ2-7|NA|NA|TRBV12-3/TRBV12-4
CASSLAQTPGLMLPYEQYF
TGTGCCAGCAGTTTAGCCCAAACCCCGGGACTCATGCTCCCTTACGAGCAGTACTTC
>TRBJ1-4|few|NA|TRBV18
CASSPQGSNEKLFF
TGTGCCAGCTCACCACAGGGATCTAATGAAAAACTGTTTTTT
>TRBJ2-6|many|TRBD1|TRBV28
CASSLWQDRPISGANVLTF
TGTGCCAGCAGTTTATGGCAGGACAGGCCCATCTCTGGGGCCAACGTCCTGACTTTC
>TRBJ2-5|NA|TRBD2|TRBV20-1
CSARTSGRGEETQYF
TGCAGTGCTAGGACTAGCGGGCGGGGTGAAGAGACCCAGTACTTC
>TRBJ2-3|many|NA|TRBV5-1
CASSVDRHPTDTQYF
TGCGCCAGCAGCGTAGACAGACACCCCACAGATACGCAGTATTTT
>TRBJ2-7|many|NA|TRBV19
CASSTSPGTYEQYF
TGTGCCAGTAGTACTTCACCTGGAACCTACGAGCAGTACTTC
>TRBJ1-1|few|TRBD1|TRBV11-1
CASSLRRDRYTEAFF
TGTGCCAGCAGCCTGCGCAGGGACAGATACACTGAAGCTTTCTTT
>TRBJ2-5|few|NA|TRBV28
CASSFGGNQETQYF
TGTGCCAGCAGTTTTGGGGGGAACCAAGAGACCCAGTACTTC
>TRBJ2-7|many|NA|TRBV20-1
CSASKQGVAYEQYF
TGCAGTGCTAGCAAACAGGGTGTCGCCTACGAGCAGTACTTC
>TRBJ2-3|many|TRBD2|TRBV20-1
CSAPSSGRAGDTQYF
TGCAGTGCCCCTTCCAGCGGGAGGGCGGGGGATACGCAGTATTTT
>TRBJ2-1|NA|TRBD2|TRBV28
CASSLSGRLGDEQFF
TGTGCCAGCAGTCTTAGCGGGAGGCTGGGGGATGAGCAGTTCTTC
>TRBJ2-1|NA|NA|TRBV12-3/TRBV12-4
CASSLGLGDGVYNEQFF
TGTGCCAGCAGTTTAGGGTTGGGGGACGGCGTGTACAATGAGCAGTTCTTC
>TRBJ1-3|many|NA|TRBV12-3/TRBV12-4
CASSFWVGRRNTIYF
TGTGCCAGCAGTTTTTGGGTGGGTAGAAGAAACACCATATATTTT
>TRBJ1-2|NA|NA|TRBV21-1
CASSKGGPSYGYTF
TGTGCCAGCAGCAAAGGGGGACCTAGCTATGGCTACACCTTC
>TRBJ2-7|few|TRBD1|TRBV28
CASTPGTAHNHEQYF
TGTGCCAGCACTCCCGGGACAGCCCACAACCACGAGCAGTACTTC
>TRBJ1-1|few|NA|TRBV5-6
CASKSWERGFETFF
TGTGCCAGCAAGTCCTGGGAGAGGGGTTTTGAAACTTTCTTT
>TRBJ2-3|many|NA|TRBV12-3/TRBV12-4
CASSSEEGQIDTQYF
TGTGCCAGCAGTTCCGAGGAGGGCCAAATAGATACGCAGTATTTT
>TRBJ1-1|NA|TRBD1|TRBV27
CASSFSSRTGGAAEAFF
TGTGCCAGCAGTTTTTCTAGTCGCACAGGGGGCGCGGCTGAAGCTTTCTTT
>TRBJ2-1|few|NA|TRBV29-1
CSVELNNEQFF
TGCAGCGTTGAATTGAACAATGAGCAGTTCTTC
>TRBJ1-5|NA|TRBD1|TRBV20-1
CSARVARQGSNQPQHF
TGCAGTGCTAGAGTAGCTAGACAGGGGAGCAATCAGCCCCAGCATTTT
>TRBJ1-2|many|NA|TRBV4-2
CASSHNRESGYTF
TGTGCCAGCAGCCACAACAGGGAGAGCGGCTACACCTTC
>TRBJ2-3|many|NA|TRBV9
CASSDGRKGGDRRTDTQYF
TGTGCCAGCAGCGACGGTAGAAAAGGTGGTGACAGGAGGACAGATACGCAGTATTTT
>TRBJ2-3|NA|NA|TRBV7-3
CASSLANTDTQYF
TGTGCCAGCAGCTTAGCCAACACAGATACGCAGTATTTT
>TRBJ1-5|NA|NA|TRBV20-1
CSARDVQNQPQHF
TGCAGTGCTAGAGATGTTCAGAATCAGCCCCAGCATTTT
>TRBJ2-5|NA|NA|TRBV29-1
CSSGQGQETQYF
TGCAGCTCCGGGCAGGGCCAAGAGACCCAGTACTTC
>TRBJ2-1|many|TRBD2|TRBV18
CASSPGLGGHLYNEQFF
TGTGCCAGCTCACCGGGACTAGGTGGTCACCTTTACAATGAGCAGTTCTTC
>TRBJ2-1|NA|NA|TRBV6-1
CASSEVAGYNEQFF
TGTGCCAGCAGTGAAGTCGCGGGCTACAATGAGCAGTTCTTC
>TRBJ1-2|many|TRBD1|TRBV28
CASRVFGQGDFWSGYTF
TGTGCCAGCAGGGTTTTTGGACAGGGTGACTTTTGGAGCGGCTACACCTTC
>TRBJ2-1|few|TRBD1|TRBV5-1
CASSLERGRGFDEQFF
TGCGCCAGCAGCTTGGAAAGGGGCAGGGGGTTCGATGAGCAGTTCTTC
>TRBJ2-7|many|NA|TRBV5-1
CASSFTGRSYEQYF
TGCGCCAGCAGCTTTACAGGGCGCTCCTACGAGCAGTACTTC
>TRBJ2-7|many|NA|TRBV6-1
CASPGPPYEQYF
TGTGCCAGCCCGGGACCGCCCTACGAGCAGTACTTC
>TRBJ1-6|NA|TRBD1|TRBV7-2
CASRLVGAGGFNSPLHF
TGTGCCAGCAGACTGGTCGGAGCAGGGGGCTTTAATTCACCCCTCCACTTT
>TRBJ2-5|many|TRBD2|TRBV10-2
CASSVLAGGPETQYF
TGCGCCAGCAGTGTCCTAGCGGGGGGGCCGGAGACCCAGTACTTC
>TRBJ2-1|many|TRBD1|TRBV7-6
CASSATGVNEQFF
TGTGCCAGCAGCGCGACAGGGGTCAATGAGCAGTTCTTC
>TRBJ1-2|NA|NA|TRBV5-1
CASSLQEGRYGYTF
TGCGCCAGCAGCTTACAAGAGGGGCGGTATGGCTACACCTTC
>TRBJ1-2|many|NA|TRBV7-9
CASSLGVAGNYGYTF
TGTGCCAGCAGCTTAGGAGTAGCAGGGAACTATGGCTACACCTTC
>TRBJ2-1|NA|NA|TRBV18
CASSPQQAVENNEQFF
TGTGCCAGCTCACCCCAGCAGGCAGTAGAAAACAATGAGCAGTTCTTC
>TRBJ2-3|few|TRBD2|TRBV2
CASRDGTSGPPRTNTQYF
TGTGCCAGCAGGGACGGGACTAGCGGTCCACCGAGAACTAATACGCAGTATTTT
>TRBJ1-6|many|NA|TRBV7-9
CASSLVSGVSGSPLHF
TGTGCCAGCAGCTTAGTCTCAGGAGTTTCGGGTTCACCCCTCCACTTT
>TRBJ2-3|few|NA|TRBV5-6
CASSLMGTDTQYF
TGTGCCAGCAGCTTGATGGGCACAGATACGCAGTATTTT
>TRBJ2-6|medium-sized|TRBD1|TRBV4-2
CASSQATGGGWANVLTF
TGTGCCAGCAGCCAAGCGACAGGGGGCGGTTGGGCCAACGTCCTGACTTTC